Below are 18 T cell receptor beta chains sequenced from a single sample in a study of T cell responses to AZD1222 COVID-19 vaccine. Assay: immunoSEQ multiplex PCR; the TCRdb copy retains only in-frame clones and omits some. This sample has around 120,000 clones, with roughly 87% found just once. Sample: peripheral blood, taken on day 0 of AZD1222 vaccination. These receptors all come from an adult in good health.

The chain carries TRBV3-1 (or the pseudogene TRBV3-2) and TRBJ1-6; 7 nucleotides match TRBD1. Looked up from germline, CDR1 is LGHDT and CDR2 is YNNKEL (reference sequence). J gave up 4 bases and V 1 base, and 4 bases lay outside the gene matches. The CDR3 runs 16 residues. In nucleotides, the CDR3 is TGTGCCAGCAGCCAAGGGACAGGCCTTTATAATTCACCCCTCCACTTT. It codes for CASSQGTGLYNSPLHF.

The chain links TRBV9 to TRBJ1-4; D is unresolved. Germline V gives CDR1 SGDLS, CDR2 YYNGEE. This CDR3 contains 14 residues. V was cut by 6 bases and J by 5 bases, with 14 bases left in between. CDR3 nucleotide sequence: TGTGCCAGCACGGGTTACCCGGGGAATGAAAAACTGTTTTTT. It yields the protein CASTGYPGNEKLFF.

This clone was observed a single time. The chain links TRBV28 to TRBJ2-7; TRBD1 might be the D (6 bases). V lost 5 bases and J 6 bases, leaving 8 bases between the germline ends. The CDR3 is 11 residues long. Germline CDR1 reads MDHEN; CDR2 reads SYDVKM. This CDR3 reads CASSPGVEQYF. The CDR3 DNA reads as TGTGCCAGCAGTCCAGGGGTCGAGCAGTACTTC.

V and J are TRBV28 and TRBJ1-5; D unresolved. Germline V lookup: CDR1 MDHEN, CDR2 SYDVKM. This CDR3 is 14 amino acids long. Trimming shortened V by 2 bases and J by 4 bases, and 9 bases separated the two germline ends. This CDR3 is CASSLVLGNQPQHF. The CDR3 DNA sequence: TGTGCCAGCAGTTTAGTGCTTGGGAATCAGCCCCAGCATTTT. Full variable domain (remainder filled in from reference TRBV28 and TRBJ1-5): DVKVTQSSRYLVKRTGEKVFLECVQDMDHENMFWYRQDPGLGLRLIYFSYDVKMKEKGDIPEGYSVSREKKERFSLILESASTNQTSMYLCASSLVLGNQPQHFGDGTRLSIL.

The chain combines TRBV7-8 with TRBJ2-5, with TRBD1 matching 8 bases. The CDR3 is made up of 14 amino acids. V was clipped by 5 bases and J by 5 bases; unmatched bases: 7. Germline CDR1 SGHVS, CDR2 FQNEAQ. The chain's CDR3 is CASSPQGAYETQYF. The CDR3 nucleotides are TGTGCCAGCAGCCCGCAGGGGGCTTATGAGACCCAGTACTTC.

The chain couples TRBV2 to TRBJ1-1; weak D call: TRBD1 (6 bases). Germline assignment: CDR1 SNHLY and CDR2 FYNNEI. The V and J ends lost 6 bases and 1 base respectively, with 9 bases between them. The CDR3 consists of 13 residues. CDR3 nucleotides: TGTGCCAGCAGGCCACAGGGGAACACTGAAGCTTTCTTT. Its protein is CASRPQGNTEAFF. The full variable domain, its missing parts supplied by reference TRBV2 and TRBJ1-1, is EPEVTQTPSHQVTQMGQEVILRCVPISNHLYFYWYRQILGQKVEFLVSFYNNEISEKSEIFDDQFSVERPDGSNFTLKIRSTKLEDSAMYFCASRPQGNTEAFFGQGTRLTVV.

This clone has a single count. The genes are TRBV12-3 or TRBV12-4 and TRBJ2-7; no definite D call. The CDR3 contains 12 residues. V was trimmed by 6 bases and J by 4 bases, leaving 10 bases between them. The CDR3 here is CASRFKFYEQYF. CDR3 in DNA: TGTGCCAGCAGATTCAAGTTTTACGAGCAGTACTTC.

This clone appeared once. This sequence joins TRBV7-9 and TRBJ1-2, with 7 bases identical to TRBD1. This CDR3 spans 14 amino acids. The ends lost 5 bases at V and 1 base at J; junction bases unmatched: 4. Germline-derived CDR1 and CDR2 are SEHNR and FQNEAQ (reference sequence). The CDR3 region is CASSRQGFNYGYTF. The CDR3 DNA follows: TGTGCCAGCAGCCGACAGGGATTTAACTATGGCTACACCTTC.

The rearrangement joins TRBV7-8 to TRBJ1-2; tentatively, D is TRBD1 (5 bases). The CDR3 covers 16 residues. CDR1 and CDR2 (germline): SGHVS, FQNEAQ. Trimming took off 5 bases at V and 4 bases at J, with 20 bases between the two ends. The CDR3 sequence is CASSALGGVSPYGYTF. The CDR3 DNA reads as TGTGCCAGCAGCGCCCTGGGGGGGGTCTCGCCCTATGGCTACACCTTC.

Here the CDR3 reads CASSVVSSSEQFF. CDR3 nucleotides: TGTGCCAGCAGCGTAGTGTCTAGCAGCGAGCAGTTCTTC. This chain uses TRBV9 with TRBJ2-1, with D perhaps TRBD2 (5 bases). The CDR3 length is 13 residues. Trimming took 0 bases from V and 10 from J, leaving 11 bases between them. Germline values: CDR1 SGDLS, CDR2 YYNGEE.

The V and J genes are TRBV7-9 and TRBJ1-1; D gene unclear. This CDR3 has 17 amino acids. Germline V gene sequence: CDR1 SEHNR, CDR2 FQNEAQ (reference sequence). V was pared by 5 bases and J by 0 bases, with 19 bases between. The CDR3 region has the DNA TGTGCCAGCAGCAAGGTTCGGGGTTCTCTCATGAACACTGAAGCTTTCTTT. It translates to CASSKVRGSLMNTEAFF.

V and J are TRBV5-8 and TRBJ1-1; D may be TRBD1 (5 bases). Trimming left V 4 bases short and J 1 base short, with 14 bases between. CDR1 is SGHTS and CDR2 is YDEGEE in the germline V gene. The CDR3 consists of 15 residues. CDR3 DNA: TGTGCCAGCAGCAACGGGGGGTTAGGGAACACTGAAGCTTTCTTT. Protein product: CASSNGGLGNTEAFF.

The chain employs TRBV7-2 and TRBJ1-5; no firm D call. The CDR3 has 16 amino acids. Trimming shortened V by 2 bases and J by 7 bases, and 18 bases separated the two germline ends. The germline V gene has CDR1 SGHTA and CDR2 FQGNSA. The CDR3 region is CASSLHGAGIMQPQHF. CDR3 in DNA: TGTGCCAGCAGCTTACATGGCGCGGGGATCATGCAGCCCCAGCATTTT. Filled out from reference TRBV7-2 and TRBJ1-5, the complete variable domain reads GAGVSQSPSNKVTEKGKDVELRCDPISGHTALYWYRQSLGQGLEFLIYFQGNSAPDKSGLPSDRFSAERTGGSVSTLTIQRTQQEDSAVYLCASSLHGAGIMQPQHFGDGTRLSIL.

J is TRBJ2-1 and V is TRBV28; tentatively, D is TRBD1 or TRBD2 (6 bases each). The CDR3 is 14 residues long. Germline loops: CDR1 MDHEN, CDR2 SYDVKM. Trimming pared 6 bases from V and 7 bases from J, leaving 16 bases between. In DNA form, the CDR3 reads TGTGCCAGCAGCCCCGGGGGCGAAGGGAATGAGCAGTTCTTC. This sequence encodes CASSPGGEGNEQFF. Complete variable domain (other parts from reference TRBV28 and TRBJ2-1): DVKVTQSSRYLVKRTGEKVFLECVQDMDHENMFWYRQDPGLGLRLIYFSYDVKMKEKGDIPEGYSVSREKKERFSLILESASTNQTSMYLCASSPGGEGNEQFFGPGTRLTVL.

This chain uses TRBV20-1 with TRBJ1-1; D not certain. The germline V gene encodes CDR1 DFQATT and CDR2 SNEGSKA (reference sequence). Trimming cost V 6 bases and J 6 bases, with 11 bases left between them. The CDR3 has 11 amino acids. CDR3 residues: CSARGLAEAFF. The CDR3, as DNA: TGCAGTGCGCGGGGTCTAGCTGAAGCTTTCTTT.

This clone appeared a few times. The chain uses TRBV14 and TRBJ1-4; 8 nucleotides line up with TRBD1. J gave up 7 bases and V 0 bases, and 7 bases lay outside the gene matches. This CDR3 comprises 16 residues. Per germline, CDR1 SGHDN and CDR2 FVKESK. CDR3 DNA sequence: TGTGCCAGCAGCCAAGATAAGTGGACAGGGAGTGAAAAACTGTTTTTT. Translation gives CASSQDKWTGSEKLFF.

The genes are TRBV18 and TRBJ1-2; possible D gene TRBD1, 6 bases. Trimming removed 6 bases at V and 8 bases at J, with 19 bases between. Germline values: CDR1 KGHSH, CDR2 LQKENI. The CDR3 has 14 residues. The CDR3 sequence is CASSGGRGFDGYTF. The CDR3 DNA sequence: TGTGCCAGCTCGGGTGGCAGGGGATTTGACGGCTACACCTTC.

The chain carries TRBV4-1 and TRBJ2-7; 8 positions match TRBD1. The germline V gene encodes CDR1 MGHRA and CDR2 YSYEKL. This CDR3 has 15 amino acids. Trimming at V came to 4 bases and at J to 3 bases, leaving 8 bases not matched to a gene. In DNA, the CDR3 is TGCGCCAGCAGCCTCGGAGGACAGGGTTACTACGAGCAGTACTTC. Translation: CASSLGGQGYYEQYF.